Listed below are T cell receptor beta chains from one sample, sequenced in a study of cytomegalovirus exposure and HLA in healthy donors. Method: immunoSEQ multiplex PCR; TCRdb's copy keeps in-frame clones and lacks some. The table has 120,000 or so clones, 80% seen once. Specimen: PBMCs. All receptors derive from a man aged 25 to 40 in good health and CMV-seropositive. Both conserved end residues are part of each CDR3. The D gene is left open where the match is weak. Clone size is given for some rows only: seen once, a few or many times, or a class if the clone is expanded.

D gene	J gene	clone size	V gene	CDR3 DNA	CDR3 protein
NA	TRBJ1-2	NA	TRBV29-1	TGCAGCGTTGAATTGGGCGGACTAGTGGGTGGCTACACCTTC	CSVELGGLVGGYTF
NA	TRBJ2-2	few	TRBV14	TGTGCCAGCAGCCGCCTTTGGGGGGGCAACACCGGGGAGCTGTTTTTT	CASSRLWGGNTGELFF
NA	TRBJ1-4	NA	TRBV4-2	TGTGCCAGCAGCCTTAAGGGGGTACGGGGGGACTATAATGAAAAACTGTTTTTT	CASSLKGVRGDYNEKLFF
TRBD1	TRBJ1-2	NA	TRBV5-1	TGCGCCAGCAGCCGCGGACAGGCTACTAACTATGGCTACACCTTC	CASSRGQATNYGYTF
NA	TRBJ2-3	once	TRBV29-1	TGCAGCGCCACGAGGGATAGGGGCACAGATACGCAGTATTTT	CSATRDRGTDTQYF
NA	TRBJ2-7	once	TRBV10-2	TGCGCCAGCAGTGATTCACTAACCTTCTACGAGCAGTACTTC	CASSDSLTFYEQYF
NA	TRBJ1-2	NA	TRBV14	TGTGCCAGCAGCCAAGGGGGGTGGGGAGGAAGAGGACATGGCTACACCTTC	CASSQGGWGGRGHGYTF
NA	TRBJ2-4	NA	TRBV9	TGTGCCAGCAGCACACAGGGTGGCCAAAACATTCAGTACTTC	CASSTQGGQNIQYF
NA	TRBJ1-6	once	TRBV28	TGTGCCAGCAGTTCCCTTAATTCACCCCTCCACTTT	CASSSLNSPLHF
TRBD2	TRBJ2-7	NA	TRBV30	TGTGCCTGGAGTGACCTAGCGGGGGACTCCTACGAGCAGTACTTC	CAWSDLAGDSYEQYF
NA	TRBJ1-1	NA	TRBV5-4	TGTGCCAGCAGCTTTAGGGCGGGGGACACTGAAGCTTTCTTT	CASSFRAGDTEAFF
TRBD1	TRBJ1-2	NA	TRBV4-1	TGCGCCAGCAGCCAAAGATCCTCGGCCAGGGACAGGGTCTCGGGGGGCTACACCTTC	CASSQRSSARDRVSGGYTF
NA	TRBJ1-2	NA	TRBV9	TGTGCCAGCAGCGTAGGGGGAGCGGAAGCTTATGGCTACACCTTC	CASSVGGAEAYGYTF
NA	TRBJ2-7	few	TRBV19	TGTGCCAGTAGTCTAAGACTGACACTCCAAGGGAGCTCCTACGAGCAGTACTTC	CASSLRLTLQGSSYEQYF
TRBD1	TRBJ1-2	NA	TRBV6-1	TGTGCCAGCAGTGAAGCGACAGGGGGAGGCTACACCTTC	CASSEATGGGYTF
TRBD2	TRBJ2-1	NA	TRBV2	TGTGCCAGCAGTGAAGGACTAGCGTATGAGCAGTTCTTC	CASSEGLAYEQFF
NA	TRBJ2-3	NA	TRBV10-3	TGTGCCATCAGTGAGTCAGGAGGGGTACACACAGATACGCAGTATTTT	CAISESGGVHTDTQYF
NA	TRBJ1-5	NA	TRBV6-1	TGTGCCAGCAGTGAGCCAGGGTGGTACGATCAGCCCCAGCATTTT	CASSEPGWYDQPQHF
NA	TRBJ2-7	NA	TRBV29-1	TGCAGCGTTGAAGTGGCAGGCCTCTACGAGCAGTACTTC	CSVEVAGLYEQYF
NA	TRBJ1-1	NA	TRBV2	TGTGCCAGCAGTGATTTAGAGGCAGCGATGAACACTGAAGCTTTCTTT	CASSDLEAAMNTEAFF
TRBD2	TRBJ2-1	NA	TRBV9	TGTGCCAGCAGCCCGAGGACTAGTCACCGTGAGGAGCAGTTCTTC	CASSPRTSHREEQFF
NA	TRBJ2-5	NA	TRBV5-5	TGTGCCAGCAGCTTGGGTCAGGGGCCATCGCAAGAGACCCAGTACTTC	CASSLGQGPSQETQYF
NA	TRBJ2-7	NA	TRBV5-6	TGTGCCAGCAGCCCGCAAACCGGGACACTCTCCTACGAGCAGTACTTC	CASSPQTGTLSYEQYF
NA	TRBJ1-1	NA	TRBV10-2	TGCGCCAGCAGTGAGTCGGCAGGGGACACTGAAGCTTTCTTT	CASSESAGDTEAFF
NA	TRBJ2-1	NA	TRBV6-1	TGTGCCAGCAGGGACAGAGCATACTCCTACAATGAGCAGTTCTTC	CASRDRAYSYNEQFF
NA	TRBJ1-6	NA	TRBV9	TGTGCCAGCAGCGGTCACTTAGGGGCGGCCCTCCACTTT	CASSGHLGAALHF
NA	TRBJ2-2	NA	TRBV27	TGTGCCAGCAGTTTATCTGCGAGGGGGACCTCCGGGGAGCTGTTTTTT	CASSLSARGTSGELFF
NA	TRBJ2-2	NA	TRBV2	TGTGCCAGCAGTGAAGCGGGGCAGAAGCCCACCGGGGAGCTGTTTTTT	CASSEAGQKPTGELFF
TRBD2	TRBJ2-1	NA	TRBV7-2	TGTGCCAGCAGCCCCCACTCTAGCGGGGGGGCCAGGGAGCAGTTCTTC	CASSPHSSGGAREQFF